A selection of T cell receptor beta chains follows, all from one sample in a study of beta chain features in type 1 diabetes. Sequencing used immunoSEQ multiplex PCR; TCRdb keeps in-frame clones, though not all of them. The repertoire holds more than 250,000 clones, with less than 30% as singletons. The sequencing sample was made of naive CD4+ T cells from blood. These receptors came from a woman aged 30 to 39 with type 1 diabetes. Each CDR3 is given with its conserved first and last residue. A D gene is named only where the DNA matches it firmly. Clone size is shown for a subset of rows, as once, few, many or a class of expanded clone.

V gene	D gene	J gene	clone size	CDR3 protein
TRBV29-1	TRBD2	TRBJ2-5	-	CSVEGGRAQETQYF
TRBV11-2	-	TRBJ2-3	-	CASSLGPTTTDTQYF
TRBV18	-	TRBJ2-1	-	CASSPPLRVSYNEQFF
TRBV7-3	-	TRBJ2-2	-	CASSLNYHNTGELFF
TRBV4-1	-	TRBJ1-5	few	CASSQEVEGQPQHF
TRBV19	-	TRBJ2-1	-	CASNGLIGQSSYNEQFF
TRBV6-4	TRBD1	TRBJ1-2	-	CASSDTDRVTSYTF
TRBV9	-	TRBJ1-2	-	CASSFPGTPGYGYTF
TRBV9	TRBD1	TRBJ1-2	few	CASSVAGQGKGYGYTF
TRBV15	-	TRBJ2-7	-	CATSRGGSSYEQYF
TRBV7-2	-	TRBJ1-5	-	CASSFSSQPQHF
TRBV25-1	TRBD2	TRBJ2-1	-	CASSEYGGSSYNEQFF
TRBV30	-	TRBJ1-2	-	CAWSVGQGNYGYTF
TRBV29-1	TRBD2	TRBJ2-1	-	CSVASSGRGNEQFF
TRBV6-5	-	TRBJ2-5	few	CASTKAAYQETQYF
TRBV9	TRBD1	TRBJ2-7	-	CASSTGQGRFFYEQYF
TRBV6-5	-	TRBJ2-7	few	CASRREYEQYF
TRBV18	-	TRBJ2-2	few	CASSRVGSNLNTGELFF
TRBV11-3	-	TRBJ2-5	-	CASSEGGGKETQYF
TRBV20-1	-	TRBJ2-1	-	CSARVQGEQFF
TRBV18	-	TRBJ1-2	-	CASSPEGNYGYTF
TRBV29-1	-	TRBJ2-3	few	CSVGSRLTTSTDTQYF
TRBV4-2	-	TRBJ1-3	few	CASSQPTPSGNTIYF
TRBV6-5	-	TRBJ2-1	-	CASSYQTDEGEQFF
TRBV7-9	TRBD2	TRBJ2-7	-	CASSYRTSGSNEQYF
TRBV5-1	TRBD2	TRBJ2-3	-	CASSFGTSGSTDTQYF
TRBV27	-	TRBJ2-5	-	CASSPAGEKTQYF
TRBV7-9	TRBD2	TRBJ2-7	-	CASSFAGTTYEQYF
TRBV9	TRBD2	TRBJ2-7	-	CASSVEAGVYEQYF
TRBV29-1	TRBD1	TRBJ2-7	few	CSVEAPGQSSYEQYF
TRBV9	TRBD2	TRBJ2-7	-	CASSVAWTSDLEQYF
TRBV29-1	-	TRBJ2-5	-	CSVGDYQETQYF
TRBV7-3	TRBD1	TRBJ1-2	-	CASSLDRQGARGYTF
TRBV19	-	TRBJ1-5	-	CASTSTPRGGLRSNQPQHF
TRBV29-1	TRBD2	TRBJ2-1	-	CSVELAGGPANEQFF
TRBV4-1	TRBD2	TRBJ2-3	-	CASSLPTSGGTSTDTQYF
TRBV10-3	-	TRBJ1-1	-	CAISVELNTEAFF
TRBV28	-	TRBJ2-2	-	CASRTQGNTGELFF
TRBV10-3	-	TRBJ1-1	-	CAINRDRGDTEAFF
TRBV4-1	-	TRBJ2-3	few	CASSRSEVLSTDTQYF
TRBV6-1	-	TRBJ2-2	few	CASRHGISSGELFF
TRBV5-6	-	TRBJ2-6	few	CASGDYSSGANVLTF
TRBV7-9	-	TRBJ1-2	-	CASSLTGGGSYGYTF
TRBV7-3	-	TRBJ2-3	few	CASSLLSGTDTQYF
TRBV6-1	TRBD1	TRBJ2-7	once	CASSPQPGQFYEQYF